This TCR beta chain was retrieved from a study of somatic mutations in cytotoxic T cells in rheumatoid arthritis. Study-level background: Flow sorting yielded some V beta antibody-stained T-cell populations at nearly 100% purity, among them V beta1+ cells sequenced for TCRB. Study-level findings and limits: Unknown were the antigen targets of the expanded CD8+ clones. Rising age went with increasing CD8+ clonality in rheumatoid arthritis patients; healthy controls showed no such increase.

Of note for this clone: No antigen is known for it.

The investigators isolated CD4+ and CD8+ cells by positive magnetic bead selection and checked their purity by flow cytometry. Germline values: CDR1 SEHNR, CDR2 FQNEAQ (reference sequence). Trimming cost V 7 bases and J 7 bases, with 20 bases left between them. This CDR3 region has 15 residues. The table came from immunoSEQ multiplex PCR; TCRdb's copy has only in-frame clones and leaves some out. The table includes 12,000 to 15,000 clones, around 80% detected once. Sequencing was carried out using CD8+ T cells sorted from blood. The TCR originated in an adult with rheumatoid arthritis. This chain joins TRBV7-9 and TRBJ2-1; D call uncertain. The CDR3 DNA is TGTGCCAGCATCCCCGGAGCGTCGAGTGGTAATGAGCAGTTCTTC. Protein sequence: CASIPGASSGNEQFF.